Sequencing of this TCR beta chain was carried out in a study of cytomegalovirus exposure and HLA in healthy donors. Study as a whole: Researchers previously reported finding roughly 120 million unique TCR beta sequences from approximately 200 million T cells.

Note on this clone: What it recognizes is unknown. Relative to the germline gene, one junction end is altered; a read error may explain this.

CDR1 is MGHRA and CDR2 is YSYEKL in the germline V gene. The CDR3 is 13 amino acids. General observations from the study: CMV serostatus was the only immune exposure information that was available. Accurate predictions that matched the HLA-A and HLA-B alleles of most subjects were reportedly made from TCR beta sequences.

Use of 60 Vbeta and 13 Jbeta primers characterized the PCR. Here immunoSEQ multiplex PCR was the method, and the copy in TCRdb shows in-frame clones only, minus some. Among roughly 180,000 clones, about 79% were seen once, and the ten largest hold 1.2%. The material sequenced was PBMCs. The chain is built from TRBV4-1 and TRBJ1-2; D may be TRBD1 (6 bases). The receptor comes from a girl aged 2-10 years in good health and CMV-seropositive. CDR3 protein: CASSPVGQEDIGF. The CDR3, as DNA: TGCGCCAGCAGCCCCGTGGGACAAGAGGACATAGGCTTC.